This TCR beta chain was identified in a study of blood T cell repertoires in COVID-19. Across the whole study: COVID-19 samples from acute and convalescent phases originated in the United States, Italy and Spain.

Methods used by the authors: Amplification of reference gene primers provided the estimated nucleated cell counts. Clones were sequenced by immunoSEQ multiplex PCR, and TCRdb holds only the in-frame ones, with some missing. That table gives V, J and clone size, and the DNA gave D and trimming. The table includes some 370,000 clones, roughly 80% detected once. The germline gives CDR1 SNHLY, CDR2 FYNNEI. This CDR3 contains 14 residues. Trimming stripped 4 bases from V and 1 base from J, with 10 bases between. Sequenced material: PBMCs or T cells enriched from blood (not recorded which). This clonotype was obtained from a woman aged 45-60 years who had recovered from COVID-19. V usage is TRBV2 and J usage is TRBJ1-1; a possible D gene is TRBD1 (5 bases). The CDR3 here is CASSGTTSNTEAFF. CDR3 DNA sequence: TGTGCCAGCAGTGGGACAACCTCGAACACTGAAGCTTTCTTT.